This TCR beta chain was recorded in a study of beta chain features in type 1 diabetes listed by TCRdb under 2018. Background on the whole study: Mean age, gender distribution, total cell number and subset yield were not different between patients and healthy donors. A total of roughly 99 million sorted cells were examined across all samples, and the number of cells per subset was strongly correlated with RNA yield. The study compared the TCRB repertoires of sorted circulating CD4+ T cell subsets in recently diagnosed type 1 diabetes patients with those in matched healthy donors. Whereas all 30 or so donors provided naive and central memory subsets, regulatory and stem cell-like memory subsets were isolated from just 8 patients and about 8 healthy donors. The study at large found these results: HLA sub-analyses involved small numbers of individuals, so any influence of HLA type on TCRB rearrangement remained unresolved. PCR might favor shorter templates, but patient and control samples were amplified and corrected together, so any skew would affect both groups equally. Because cDNA was sequenced instead of genomic DNA, activated cells with high expression could be over-represented, although the groups did not differ in activation or CD3 levels. Type 1 diabetes patients showed a moderate but significant shortening of TCRB CDR3 length in all four CD4+ subsets. At VDJ recombination sites, patients with type 1 diabetes made fewer insertions and deleted more nucleotides, a pattern implying thymic rearrangement abnormalities. Naive, central memory and regulatory TCRB repertoires appeared more similar among patients than among healthy donors.

Each donor gave one peripheral blood draw, roughly 0.11 L on average, collected into heparinised tubes. Using a panel that included CD45RO, CCR7, CD25, CD127, CD95 and CD27, naive, central memory, regulatory and stem cell-like memory CD4+ T cells were sorted on a BD FACSAria II. Every sorted population had a purity above 95%. Right away, PBMCs were isolated by Lymphoprep density gradient centrifugation and were stained directly, with no culture step. So that batch effects would be minimized, each experiment stained and sorted samples in pairs, pairing one healthy donor with one patient. As concerns this clone: Its target antigen remains unknown. Base qualities are missing; no much larger clone stands one base away.

The High Capacity cDNA Reverse Transcription Kit was used to reverse transcribe all of the isolated RNA, meaning that expressed TCRB transcripts were what got sequenced. Deep immunoSEQ sequencing was performed on naive, central memory and regulatory T cell samples, with an average of roughly 3.5 million total reads per sample. Sorted cells were lysed in RLT buffer and RNA was extracted with DNase-treated RNeasy Micro or Mini kits, depending on cell number. To prevent cross-contamination, every cell subset was processed on its own, while patient and healthy donor samples were processed together. The immunoSEQ multiplex PCR was used to amplify TCRB sequences from cDNA, yielding 87-bp fragments that span the CDR3 region. Sequencing of the amplicons was performed on the Illumina HiSeq platform. As for the original processing: PCR bias was corrected computationally using synthetic template baselines, and reads within Hamming distance 2 were collapsed, with unmergeable singletons discarded. Reads were aligned against IMGT so that V, D and J genes, CDR3 length and insertions or deletions at six rearrangement sites could be assigned. Within each subset, clonotype counts were normalized to sorted cell number, after which true diversity and Gini coefficients were computed with the tcR R package. Repertoire sharing was quantified using the overlap coefficient calculated on TCRB nucleotide sequences. Out-of-frame TCRB sequences from naive cells were analyzed to stand in for the pre-selection repertoire. Entries here come from immuneACCESS through TCRdb and include only in-frame sequences with V and J called. Some clones fail to appear in such tables; in the studies checked, an unresolved V gene covers under half of the shortfall, and the cause of the remainder is unknown. V and J calls and clone size follow that table, whereas D and trimming were derived from the DNA. Across this sample there are over 200,000 clones, with roughly a tenth seen only once. About 0.018% of the sample is held by the ten biggest clonotypes.

After removal of 2 bases from V and 3 bases from J, the junction retains 0 bases not matched to a gene. The germline V gene (reference sequence) yields MNHEY for CDR1 and SMNVEV for CDR2. The CDR3 runs 14 amino acids, cysteine and phenylalanine included. This entry keeps only the CDR3 DNA: 42 bases, framed from base 1. The sample comprised naive CD4+ T cells from blood. Read against the paper, the sample's cell subset or site label means: true naive CD4+ T cells. The clonotype originates from a man aged 30 to 45 with type 1 diabetes. The rearranged chain carries TRBV27 and TRBJ2-7, with TRBD2 matching 11 junction bases. The DNA sequence reads TGTGCCAGCAGTTTAACTAGCGGGGGCTACGAGCAGTACTTC. This sequence encodes CASSLTSGGYEQYF.